Each of the 22 T cell receptor beta chains below was sequenced from the same sample in a study of OX40 agonist ivuxolimab in advanced cancers. Only in-frame clones appear in the TCRdb table, and some are missing; sequencing was by immunoSEQ multiplex PCR. This table holds 55,000 to 80,000 clones, more than 85% found once. The material sequenced was CD4+ or CD8+ T cells sorted from blood, taken in a trial of the OX40 agonist ivuxolimab. These receptors originate from an adult with an advanced solid tumor such as melanoma, head and neck, liver or kidney cancer.

The J gene is TRBJ1-5, the V gene TRBV2, with TRBD1 matching over 8 bases. Germline assignment: CDR1 SNHLY and CDR2 FYNNEI. The CDR3 runs 17 residues. V dropped 1 base and J dropped 5; count of bases not matched to a gene: 10. DNA for the CDR3: TGTGCCAGCAGTGAAGGGCGACAGGGGAATTCTTATCAGCCCCAGCATTTT. This translates into CASSEGRQGNSYQPQHF.

This chain uses TRBV28 with TRBJ2-7, with a possible D match to TRBD2 (6 bases). The germline V gene encodes CDR1 MDHEN and CDR2 SYDVKM. The CDR3 is 15 amino acids. The V gene lost 6 bases and the J gene lost 0 bases, with 15 bases spanning the gap. The CDR3 loop reads CASSPGAGFSYEQYF. For the CDR3, the DNA is TGTGCCAGCAGCCCCGGGGCGGGGTTCTCCTACGAGCAGTACTTC.

The chain employs TRBV28 and TRBJ1-4; D is uncertain. There are 14 residues in the CDR3. V lost 7 bases and J lost 2, with 11 bases in between. Germline V gives CDR1 MDHEN, CDR2 SYDVKM. Written as DNA, the CDR3 is TGTGCCAGCAATATGGGAGGGACTAATGAAAAACTGTTTTTT. Protein: CASNMGGTNEKLFF.

V is TRBV7-2 and J is TRBJ2-3, with 9 bases fitting TRBD2. The junction had 10 bases not matched to a gene; V was cut back by 5 bases and J by 4 bases. CDR1 and CDR2 from the germline V gene are SGHTA and FQGNSA. The CDR3 has 16 amino acids. CDR3 nucleotides: TGTGCCAGCAGCAAAGAGGCGGGAGGGAGGCCAGATACGCAGTATTTT. Its translation: CASSKEAGGRPDTQYF.

The V gene is TRBV19, the J gene TRBJ2-2; possibly TRBD1 or TRBD2 for D (5 bases each). The CDR3 extends over 14 amino acids. The V gene's germline CDR1 is LNHDA and CDR2 SQIVND (reference sequence). V dropped 5 bases and J dropped 9 bases, with 16 bases sitting between them. CDR3: CASSPYYRDRELFF. CDR3 nucleotide sequence: TGTGCCAGTAGTCCATACTATCGGGACCGGGAGCTGTTTTTT.

V usage is TRBV19 and J usage is TRBJ2-5; D perhaps matches TRBD1 (6 bases). CDR3 size: 14 residues. The ends were cut back, 2 bases at V and 4 bases at J, with 11 bases in the middle. The germline gives CDR1 LNHDA, CDR2 SQIVND (reference sequence). The chain's CDR3 is CASSIQGFGETQYF. In nucleotides, the CDR3 is TGTGCCAGTAGTATACAGGGGTTCGGAGAGACCCAGTACTTC.

The chain carries TRBV4-1 and TRBJ2-3; TRBD1 agrees at 9 bases. The ends lost 1 base at V and 4 bases at J; junction bases unmatched: 6. The germline CDR1 and CDR2 sequences are MGHRA and YSYEKL. This CDR3 region has 16 residues. CDR3: CASSQVGTGTPDTQYF. For the CDR3, the DNA is TGCGCCAGCAGCCAAGTCGGGACAGGGACCCCAGATACGCAGTATTTT.

J is TRBJ2-3 and V is TRBV9; D assignment may be TRBD1 or TRBD2 (6 bases each). The germline CDR1 and CDR2 sequences are SGDLS and YYNGEE. Trimming stripped 0 bases from V and 6 bases from J, with 11 bases between. This CDR3 has 14 amino acids. CDR3 in amino acids: CASSVVVGGDTQYF. The DNA for the CDR3 is TGTGCCAGCAGCGTAGTGGTAGGGGGGGATACGCAGTATTTT. Full variable domain (missing parts from reference TRBV9 and TRBJ2-3): DSGVTQTPKHLITATGQRVTLRCSPRSGDLSVYWYQQSLDQGLQFLIQYYNGEERAKGNILERFSAQQFPDLHSELNLSSLELGDSALYFCASSVVVGGDTQYFGPGTRLTVL.

The genes are TRBV6-6 and TRBJ1-4; 10 bases fit TRBD1. Germline-derived CDR1 and CDR2 are MNHNY and SVGAGI (reference sequence). V was clipped by 8 bases and J by 8 bases; unmatched bases: 8. The CDR3 loop spans 14 amino acids. The CDR3 sequence is CASGGQGIGEKLFF. CDR3 in DNA: TGTGCCAGCGGGGGACAGGGGATAGGGGAAAAACTGTTTTTT.

V and J are TRBV28 and TRBJ2-1, with D possibly being TRBD1 (6 bases). Germline V gene sequence: CDR1 MDHEN, CDR2 SYDVKM. Deletions cut 7 bases from V and 10 bases from J, with 17 bases between. The length of the CDR3 is 13 residues. The CDR3 reads CASTPLGAGEQFF. CDR3 DNA: TGTGCCAGCACCCCCCTGGGGGCCGGGGAGCAGTTCTTC.

This clone has more than one count but fewer than ten. This chain uses TRBV30 with TRBJ1-1; D unclear. The length of the CDR3 is 11 residues. Trimming took 6 bases from V and 2 from J, leaving 7 bases between them. Per the germline V gene, CDR1 is GTSNPN and CDR2 is SVGIG (reference sequence). Written as DNA, the CDR3 is TGTGCCTGCTCAATAAACACTGAAGCTTTCTTT. Protein: CACSINTEAFF.

V gene TRBV5-4 combines with J gene TRBJ1-3; maybe TRBD1 (6 bases). V lost 0 bases, J lost 0 bases, and 10 bases lay in between. Germline loops: CDR1 SGHNT, CDR2 YYREEE (reference sequence). CDR3 size: 16 residues. CDR3 sequence reads: CASSLGGADSGNTIYF. In nucleotides, the CDR3 is TGTGCCAGCAGCTTGGGGGGGGCCGACTCTGGAAACACCATATATTTT. Looking up the rest from reference TRBV5-4 and TRBJ1-3 gives the full variable domain: ETGVTQSPTHLIKTRGQQVTLRCSSQSGHNTVSWYQQALGQGPQFIFQYYREEENGRGNFPPRFSGLQFPNYSSELNVNALELDDSALYLCASSLGGADSGNTIYFGEGSWLTVV.

CDR3 DNA sequence: TGTGCCATCAGCGCCAGCACCAATCAGCCCCAGCATTTT. Amino acids: CAISASTNQPQHF. The V gene is TRBV10-3, the J gene TRBJ1-5; D remains unclear. The CDR3 loop spans 13 amino acids. Germline loops: CDR1 ENHRY, CDR2 SYGVKD. The V end was cut by 6 bases, the J end by 3 bases, with 9 bases between.

The rearrangement uses TRBV28 and TRBJ1-3; no reliable D call. CDR3 length equals 14 residues. The germline CDR1 and CDR2 sequences are MDHEN and SYDVKM. V was pared by 3 bases and J by 7 bases, with 13 bases between. Written as DNA, the CDR3 is TGTGCCAGCAGTTTTGAACAATATATCAACACCATATATTTT. This translates into CASSFEQYINTIYF.

As concerns this clone: Its ends do not fully match the called genes, so a read error is possible. The CDR3 sequence: CASSEGGRILIVNTGAFF. Written as DNA, the CDR3 is TGTGCCAGCAGTGAAGGGGGCCGGATATTAATAGTGAACACTGGAGCTTTCTTT. The J gene is TRBJ1-1, the V gene TRBV6-1, with D perhaps TRBD1 (5 bases). The CDR3 contains 18 residues. Germline CDR1 and CDR2: MNHNS and SASEGT.

The chain links TRBV27 to TRBJ2-7; 9 nucleotides align to TRBD1. Germline values: CDR1 MNHEY, CDR2 SMNVEV (reference sequence). V lost 7 bases and J lost 4; bases outside the gene matches: 11. The CDR3 has 15 amino acids. CDR3 sequence reads: CASIRFPGQGYEQYF. The CDR3 bases are TGTGCCAGCATCAGATTTCCGGGACAGGGTTACGAGCAGTACTTC.

The genes are TRBV28 and TRBJ2-5; D tentatively reads TRBD1 or TRBD2 (5 bases each). The end of the DNA fits TRBJ2-7 better, so the J call may be wrong. The CDR3 covers 15 residues. Germline values: CDR1 MDHEN, CDR2 SYDVKM. The CDR3 here is CASSLFWGTSYEQYF. CDR3 bases: TGTGCCAGCAGTTTATTCTGGGGGACCTCCTACGAGCAGTACTTC.

V is TRBV28 and J is TRBJ2-5; TRBD2 might be the D (5 bases). In germline, CDR1 is MDHEN, CDR2 SYDVKM. This CDR3 is built from 14 residues. V gave up 3 bases and J gave up 4 bases, with 12 bases separating them. This chain's CDR3 is CASSLFQDLETQYF. CDR3 sequence (DNA): TGTGCCAGCAGTTTGTTCCAGGACTTAGAGACCCAGTACTTC.

The chain has TRBV25-1 and TRBJ2-3; the D is unclear. CDR3 size: 12 residues. Per the germline V gene, CDR1 is MGHDK and CDR2 is SYGVNS. Trimming pared 1 base from V and 6 bases from J, leaving 5 bases between. The CDR3 coding sequence is TGTGCCAGCAGTGAATTTAGGGATACGCAGTATTTT. It yields the protein CASSEFRDTQYF.

This chain connects TRBV30 to TRBJ2-7, with 7 bases identical to TRBD2. V lost 5 bases and J lost 0; bases outside the gene matches: 10. The germline gives CDR1 GTSNPN, CDR2 SVGIG (reference sequence). The CDR3 is 15 amino acids. CDR3 bases: TGTGCCTGGCGATTAAGCGGGATCTCCTCCTACGAGCAGTACTTC. Translation gives CAWRLSGISSYEQYF.

The chain recombines TRBV19 with TRBJ2-1, with TRBD2 identical over 8 bases. Germline V lookup: CDR1 LNHDA, CDR2 SQIVND (reference sequence). V lost 7 bases to trimming and J lost 1 base; unmatched junction nucleotides: 6. The CDR3 covers 15 residues. This chain's CDR3 is CASKASGFSYNEQFF. The CDR3 coding sequence is TGTGCCAGTAAAGCTAGCGGGTTTTCCTACAATGAGCAGTTCTTC. Variable domain in full (rest from reference TRBV19 and TRBJ2-1): DGGITQSPKYLFRKEGQNVTLSCEQNLNHDAMYWYRQDPGQGLRLIYYSQIVNDFQKGDIAEGYSVSREKKESFPLTVTSAQKNPTAFYLCASKASGFSYNEQFFGPGTRLTVL.

This clone was seen more than once but under ten times. Other nucleotide sequences in the sample specify the same CDR3. The chain couples TRBV25-1 to TRBJ2-3; 7 bases align to TRBD2. This CDR3 has 15 residues. CDR1 and CDR2 (germline): MGHDK, SYGVNS. V shed 2 bases and J 0 bases; nucleotides not matched to a gene: 2. DNA for the CDR3: TGTGCCAGCAGTGAAGGAGCGGGGAGCACAGATACGCAGTATTTT. Amino acid sequence: CASSEGAGSTDTQYF.